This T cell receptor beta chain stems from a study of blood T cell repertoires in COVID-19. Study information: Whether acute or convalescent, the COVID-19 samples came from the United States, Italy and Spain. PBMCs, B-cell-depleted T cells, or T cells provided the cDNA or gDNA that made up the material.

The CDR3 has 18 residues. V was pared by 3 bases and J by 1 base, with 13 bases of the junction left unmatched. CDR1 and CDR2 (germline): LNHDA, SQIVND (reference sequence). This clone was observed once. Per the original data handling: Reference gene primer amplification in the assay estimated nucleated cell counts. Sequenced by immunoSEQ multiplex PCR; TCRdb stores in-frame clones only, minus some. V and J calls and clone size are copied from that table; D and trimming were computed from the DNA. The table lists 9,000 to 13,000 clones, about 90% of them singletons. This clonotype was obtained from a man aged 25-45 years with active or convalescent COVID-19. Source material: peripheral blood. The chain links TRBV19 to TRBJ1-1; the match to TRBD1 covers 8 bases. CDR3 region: CASSISWARGLSNTEAFF. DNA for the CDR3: TGTGCCAGTAGTATCTCTTGGGCCAGGGGGCTTTCGAACACTGAAGCTTTCTTT.